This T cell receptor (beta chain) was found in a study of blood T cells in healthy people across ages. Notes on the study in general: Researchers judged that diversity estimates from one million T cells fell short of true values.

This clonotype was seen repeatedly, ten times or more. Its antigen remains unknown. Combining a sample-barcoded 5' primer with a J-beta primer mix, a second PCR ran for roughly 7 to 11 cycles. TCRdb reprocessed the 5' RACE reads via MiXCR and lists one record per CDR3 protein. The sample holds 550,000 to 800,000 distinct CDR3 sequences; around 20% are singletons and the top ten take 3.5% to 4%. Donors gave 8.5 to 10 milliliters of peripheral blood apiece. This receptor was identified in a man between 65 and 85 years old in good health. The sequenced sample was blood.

CDR3 DNA: TGCAGTGCCGGAGGGACTAGCGGCACCAGCTCCTACGAGCAGTACTTC. Protein: CSAGGTSGTSSYEQYF. This chain links TRBV20-1 with TRBJ2-7; 11 nucleotides line up with TRBD2. This CDR3 spans 16 amino acids. The germline V gene encodes CDR1 DFQATT and CDR2 SNEGSKA (reference sequence). V lost 6 bases to trimming and J lost 0 bases; unmatched junction nucleotides: 10.